The clone carrying this T cell receptor (beta chain) was found many times. Its antigen remains unidentified. The cDNA had a unique molecular identifier and a template-switch universal primer site. Using its own MiXCR run on the 5' RACE reads, TCRdb lists one record per CDR3 protein. Counted here are hundreds of thousands of distinct CDR3 sequences, over 9% occurring once; the ten biggest clones make up around 1.5%. These data are taken from a study of identical twins. Findings and limits, study-wide: The study found that models underestimated out-of-frame TCR alpha sharing in monozygotic twins.

The CDR3 has 13 residues. V lost 5 bases to trimming and J lost 5 bases, with 12 bases between them. Another study also made use of these data, one on yellow fever vaccine responses in identical twins.

This receptor was taken from a woman younger than 30 in good health. Sequencing was carried out using PBMCs. The J gene is TRBJ1-1, the V gene TRBV12-3 or TRBV12-4; D is unresolved. The CDR3 spells CASSLPRQTEAFF. The CDR3 nucleotides read TGTGCCAGCAGTCTCCCCCGGCAGACTGAAGCTTTCTTT.